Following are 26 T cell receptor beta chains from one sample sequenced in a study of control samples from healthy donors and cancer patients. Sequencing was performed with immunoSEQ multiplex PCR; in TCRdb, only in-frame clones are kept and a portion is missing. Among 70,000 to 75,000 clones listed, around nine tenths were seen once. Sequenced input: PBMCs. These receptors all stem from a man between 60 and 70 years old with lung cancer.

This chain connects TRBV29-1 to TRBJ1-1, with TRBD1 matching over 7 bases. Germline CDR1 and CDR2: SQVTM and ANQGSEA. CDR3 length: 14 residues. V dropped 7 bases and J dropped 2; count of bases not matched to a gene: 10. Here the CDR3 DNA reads TGCAGCGCCCAACCTGACAGGGATAACACTGAAGCTTTCTTT. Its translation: CSAQPDRDNTEAFF. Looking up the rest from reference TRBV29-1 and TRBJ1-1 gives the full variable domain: SAVISQKPSRDICQRGTSLTIQCQVDSQVTMMFWYRQQPGQSLTLIATANQGSEATYESGFVIDKFPISRPNLTFSTLTVSNMSPEDSSIYLCSAQPDRDNTEAFFGQGTRLTVV.

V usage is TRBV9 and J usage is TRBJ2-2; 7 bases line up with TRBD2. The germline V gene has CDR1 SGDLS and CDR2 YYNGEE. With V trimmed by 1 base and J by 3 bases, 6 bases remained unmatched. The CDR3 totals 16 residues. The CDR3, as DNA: TGTGCCAGCAGCGTAAGGGCCGCGGGGGACACCGGGGAGCTGTTTTTT. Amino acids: CASSVRAAGDTGELFF.

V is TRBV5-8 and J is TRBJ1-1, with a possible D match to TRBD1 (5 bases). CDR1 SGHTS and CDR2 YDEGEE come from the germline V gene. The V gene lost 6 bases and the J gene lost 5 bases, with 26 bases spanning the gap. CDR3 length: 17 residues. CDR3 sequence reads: CASTMGPGKGTRTEAFF. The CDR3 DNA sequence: TGTGCCAGCACCATGGGGCCGGGGAAGGGAACTCGAACTGAAGCTTTCTTT.

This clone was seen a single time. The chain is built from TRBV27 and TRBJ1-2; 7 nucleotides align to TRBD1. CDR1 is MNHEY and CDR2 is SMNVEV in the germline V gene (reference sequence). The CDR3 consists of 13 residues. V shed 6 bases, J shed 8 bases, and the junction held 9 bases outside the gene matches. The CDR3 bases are TGTGCCAGCAGGCCCTCAACAGGGGACGGCTACACCTTC. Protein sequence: CASRPSTGDGYTF.

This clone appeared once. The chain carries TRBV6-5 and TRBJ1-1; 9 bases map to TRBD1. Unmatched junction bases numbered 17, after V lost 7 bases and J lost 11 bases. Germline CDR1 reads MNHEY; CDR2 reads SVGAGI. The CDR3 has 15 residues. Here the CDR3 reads CASTDTGTGLKGAFF. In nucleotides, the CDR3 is TGTGCCAGCACCGACACCGGGACAGGGTTGAAGGGCGCTTTCTTT.

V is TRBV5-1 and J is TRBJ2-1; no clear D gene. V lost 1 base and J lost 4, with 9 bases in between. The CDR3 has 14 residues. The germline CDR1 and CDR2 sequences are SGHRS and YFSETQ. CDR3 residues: CASSLRAGYNEQFF. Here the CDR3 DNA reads TGCGCCAGCAGCTTGAGGGCTGGTTACAATGAGCAGTTCTTC.

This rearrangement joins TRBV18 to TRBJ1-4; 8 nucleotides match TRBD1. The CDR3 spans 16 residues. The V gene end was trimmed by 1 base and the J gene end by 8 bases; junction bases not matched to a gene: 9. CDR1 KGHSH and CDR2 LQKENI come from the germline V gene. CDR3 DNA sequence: TGTGCCAGCTCACCACGCCGACAGGGGATTGTGGAAAAACTGTTTTTT. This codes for CASSPRRQGIVEKLFF.

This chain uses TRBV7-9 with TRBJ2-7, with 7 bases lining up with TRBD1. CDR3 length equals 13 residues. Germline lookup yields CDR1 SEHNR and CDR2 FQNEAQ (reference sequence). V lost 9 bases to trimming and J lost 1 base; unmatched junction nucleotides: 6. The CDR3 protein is CASRQGPSYEQYF. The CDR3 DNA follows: TGTGCCAGTCGACAGGGCCCTTCCTACGAGCAGTACTTC.

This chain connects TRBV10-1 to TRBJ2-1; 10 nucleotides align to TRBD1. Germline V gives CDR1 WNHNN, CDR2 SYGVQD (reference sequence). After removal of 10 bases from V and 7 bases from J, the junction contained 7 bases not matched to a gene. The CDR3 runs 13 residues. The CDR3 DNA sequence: TGCGCCACAAGACAGGGGGCACGGAATGAGCAGTTCTTC. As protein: CATRQGARNEQFF.

The CDR3 loop reads CASSPESWTTGGKGYTF. In nucleotides, the CDR3 is TGTGCCAGCAGCCCCGAGAGCTGGACAACCGGGGGCAAGGGCTACACCTTC. V and J are TRBV9 and TRBJ1-2, with D perhaps TRBD1 (6 bases). From germline, CDR1 is SGDLS and CDR2 YYNGEE. The CDR3 contains 17 residues. V lost 4 bases and J 8 bases, leaving 27 bases between the germline ends.

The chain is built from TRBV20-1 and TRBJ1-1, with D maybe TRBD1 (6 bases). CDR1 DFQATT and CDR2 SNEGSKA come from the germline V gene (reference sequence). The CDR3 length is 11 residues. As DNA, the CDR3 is TGCAGGCCCGAAGGGGGAACTGAAGCTTTCTTT. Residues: CRPEGGTEAFF.

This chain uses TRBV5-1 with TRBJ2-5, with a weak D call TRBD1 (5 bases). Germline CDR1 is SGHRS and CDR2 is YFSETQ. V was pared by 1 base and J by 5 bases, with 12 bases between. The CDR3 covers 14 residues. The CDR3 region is CASSLSQARETQYF. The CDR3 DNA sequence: TGCGCCAGCAGCTTGTCACAGGCCCGGGAGACCCAGTACTTC.

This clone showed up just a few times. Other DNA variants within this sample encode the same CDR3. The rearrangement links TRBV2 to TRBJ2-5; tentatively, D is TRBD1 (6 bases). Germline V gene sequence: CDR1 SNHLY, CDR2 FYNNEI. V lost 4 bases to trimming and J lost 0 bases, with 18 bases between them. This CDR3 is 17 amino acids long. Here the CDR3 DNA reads TGTGCCAGCAGTGGCAGGGGCCTCGAACACTACCAAGAGACCCAGTACTTC. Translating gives CASSGRGLEHYQETQYF.

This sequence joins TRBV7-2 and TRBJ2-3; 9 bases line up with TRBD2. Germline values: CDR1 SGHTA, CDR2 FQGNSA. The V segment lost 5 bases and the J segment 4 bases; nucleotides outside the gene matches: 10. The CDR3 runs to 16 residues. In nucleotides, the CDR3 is TGTGCCAGCAGCCGTGGGCGGGGGGGCCTCCCAGATACGCAGTATTTT. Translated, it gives CASSRGRGGLPDTQYF.

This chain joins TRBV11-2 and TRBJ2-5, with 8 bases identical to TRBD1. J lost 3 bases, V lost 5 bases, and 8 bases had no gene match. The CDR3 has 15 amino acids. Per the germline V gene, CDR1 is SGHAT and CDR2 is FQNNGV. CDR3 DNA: TGTGCCAGCAGCCACCCATACAGGGGGGAAGAGACCCAGTACTTC. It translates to CASSHPYRGEETQYF.

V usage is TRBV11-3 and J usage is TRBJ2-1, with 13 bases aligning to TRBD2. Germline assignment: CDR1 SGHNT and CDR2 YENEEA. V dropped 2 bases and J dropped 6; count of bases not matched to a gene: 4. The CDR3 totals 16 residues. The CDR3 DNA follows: TGTGCCAGCAGCTTACCTGGGACTAGCGGGATCAATGAGCAGTTCTTC. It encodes CASSLPGTSGINEQFF.

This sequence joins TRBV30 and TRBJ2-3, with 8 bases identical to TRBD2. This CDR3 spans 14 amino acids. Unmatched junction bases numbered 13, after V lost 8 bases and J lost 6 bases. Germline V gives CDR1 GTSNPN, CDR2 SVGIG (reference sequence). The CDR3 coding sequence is TGTGCCGGCGATCCCCGGGGGGGTTTGGATACGCAGTATTTT. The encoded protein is CAGDPRGGLDTQYF.

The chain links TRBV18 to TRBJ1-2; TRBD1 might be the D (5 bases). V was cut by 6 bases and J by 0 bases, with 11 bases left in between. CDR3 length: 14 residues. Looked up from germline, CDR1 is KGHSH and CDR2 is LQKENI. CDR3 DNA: TGTGCCAGCTCGCAAGGGGTCACTAACTATGGCTACACCTTC. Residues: CASSQGVTNYGYTF.

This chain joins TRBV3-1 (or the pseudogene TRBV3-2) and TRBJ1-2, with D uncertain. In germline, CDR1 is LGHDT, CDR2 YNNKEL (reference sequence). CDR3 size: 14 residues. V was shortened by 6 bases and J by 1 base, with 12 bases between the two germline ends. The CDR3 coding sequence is TGTGCCAGCAGTCTTCGAGCTATTAACTATGGCTACACCTTC. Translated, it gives CASSLRAINYGYTF.

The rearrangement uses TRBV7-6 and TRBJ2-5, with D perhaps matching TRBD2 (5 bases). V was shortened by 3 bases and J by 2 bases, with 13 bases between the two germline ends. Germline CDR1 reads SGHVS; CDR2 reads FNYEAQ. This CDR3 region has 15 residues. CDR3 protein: CASSFPGVGQETQYF. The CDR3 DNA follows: TGTGCCAGCAGCTTCCCCGGGGTTGGTCAAGAGACCCAGTACTTC.

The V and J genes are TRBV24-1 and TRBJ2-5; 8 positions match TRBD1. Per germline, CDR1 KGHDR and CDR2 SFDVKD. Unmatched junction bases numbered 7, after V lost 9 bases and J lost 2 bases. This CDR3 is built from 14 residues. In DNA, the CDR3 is TGTGCCACCTCAGGGACAGGAGCACAAGAGACCCAGTACTTC. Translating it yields CATSGTGAQETQYF.

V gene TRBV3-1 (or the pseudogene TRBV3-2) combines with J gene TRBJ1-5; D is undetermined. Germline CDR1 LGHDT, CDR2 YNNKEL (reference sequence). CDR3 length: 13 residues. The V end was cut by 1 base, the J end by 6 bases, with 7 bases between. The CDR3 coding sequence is TGTGCCAGCAGCCAAGGGTTGGGTCAGCCCCAGCATTTT. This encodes CASSQGLGQPQHF.

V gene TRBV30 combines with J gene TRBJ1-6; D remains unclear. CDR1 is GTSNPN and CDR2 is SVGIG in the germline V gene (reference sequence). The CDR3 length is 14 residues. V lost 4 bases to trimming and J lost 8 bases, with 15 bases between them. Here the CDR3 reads CAWTGKGEDSPLHF. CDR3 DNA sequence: TGTGCCTGGACCGGGAAGGGTGAAGATTCACCCCTCCACTTT.

In DNA, the CDR3 is TGTGCCAGCAGTCCGACAGGCTCTGGAAACACCATATATTTT. It encodes CASSPTGSGNTIYF. The chain recombines TRBV6-5 with TRBJ1-3, with D tentatively TRBD1 (6 bases). CDR3 length equals 14 residues. The germline V gene encodes CDR1 MNHEY and CDR2 SVGAGI. V gave up 5 bases and J gave up 0 bases, with 8 bases separating them.

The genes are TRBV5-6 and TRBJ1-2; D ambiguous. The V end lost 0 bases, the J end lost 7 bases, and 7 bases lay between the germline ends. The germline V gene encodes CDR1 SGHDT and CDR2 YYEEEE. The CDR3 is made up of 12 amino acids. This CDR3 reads CASSLEPSGYTF. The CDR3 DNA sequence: TGTGCCAGCAGCTTGGAACCATCTGGCTACACCTTC. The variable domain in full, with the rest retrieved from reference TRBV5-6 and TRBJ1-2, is DAGVTQSPTHLIKTRGQQVTLRCSPKSGHDTVSWYQQALGQGPQFIFQYYEEEERQRGNFPDRFSGHQFPNYSSELNVNALLLGDSALYLCASSLEPSGYTFGSGTRLTVV.

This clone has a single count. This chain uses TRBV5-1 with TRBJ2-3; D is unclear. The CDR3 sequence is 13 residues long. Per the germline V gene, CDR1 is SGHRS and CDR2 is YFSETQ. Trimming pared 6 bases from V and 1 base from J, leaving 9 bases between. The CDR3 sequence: CASKRPGTDTQYF. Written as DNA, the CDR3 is TGCGCCAGCAAACGACCTGGCACAGATACGCAGTATTTT.